The T cell receptor beta chain described here comes from a study of shared clonotypes between healthy human individuals (TCRdb year 2020). Context from the whole study: The cohort included three men and a couple of women between 18 and 49 years of age. Libraries were prepared and TCR repertoires were sequenced by different laboratories using diverse techniques, in order to increase sequencing depth and limit assay-specific biases. The study deeply sequenced blood TCR repertoires of about 5 healthy adults to estimate repertoire size and the extent of clonotype sharing between individuals. For each donor, CD4 naive and CD4 memory were each given three plates, CD8 naive was given two plates, and CD8 memory was given one plate. Between about 0.8 and 9 billion PBMCs per donor were obtained by leukapheresis. The paper as a whole reports these results and caveats: Because the study included only a small number of donors, the genetic and exposure-history diversity represented was limited. Sampling was restricted to blood, and TCR repertoires in tissue are likely to differ from TCR repertoires in blood. Naive subsets generally had larger estimated clonotype richness than memory subsets. Pairwise subsampling led to the expectation that sequencing depth would affect the degree of clonotype sharing among donors. Across four donors, 4.5% to 6.5% of naive CD4, roughly 3.3% of naive CD8, about 2% of memory CD4, and under 0.45% of memory CD8 clonotypes were shared. Clonotypes shared by all four sorted-subset donors showed higher generation probabilities than non-shared clonotypes. Rarefaction of sorted-subset datasets indicated incomplete sequencing despite the large sequencing depth.

In regard to this clone: The antigen it binds to is not known. Qualities for individual bases were not recorded, and no much larger clone is one base off.

TCR CDR3 regions were amplified from genomic DNA by multiplex PCR using the deep immunoSEQ assay. Genomic DNA extracted from each cell subset was distributed evenly over all wells of several immunoSEQ 96-well plates, and each plate served as one replicate. Each replicate PCR for sorted subsets received around 200 ng genomic DNA, equal to about 30,000 T cell genomes. Purified libraries were quantified with a Qubit 3.0 fluorometer, sized on a Bioanalyzer 2100, and re-quantified with the KAPA Library Quantification kit. Every immunoSEQ 96-well plate was sequenced on a dedicated single-read 150-cycle Illumina NextSeq 550 flow cell. The paper's processing steps were these. Because the immunoSEQ output held only junctional sequences and lacked quality scores, the filtering could not match the filtering applied to full-length reads. To assign V/J genes and CDR3, sequences were annotated using PyIR, a Python wrapper for IgBLAST v1.9, with IMGT germline references. Reads were removed for weak V/J assignments (E-value above 1e-6), missing CDR3, stop codons, out-of-frame junctions, or ambiguous translated residues. V3J clonotypes were defined as sequences sharing an identical inferred V gene, J gene, and CDR3 amino acid sequence. Percentage overlap between repertoires was calculated by dividing the number of shared unique clonotypes by the size of the smaller repertoire. Three approaches were used to assess repertoire richness: RTK rarefaction, the Chao1 estimator, and Recon v2.1 estimates of unobserved clonotypes. For all TCRbeta clonotypes obtained by the gDNA method from a few donors, generation probabilities were computed with OLGA. As stored in TCRdb, this immuneACCESS dataset retains in-frame rearrangements with V and J assigned. A fraction of the clones does not appear; measured against another copy, unresolved V genes explain less than half of the discrepancy, and the remainder lacks a known reason. V and J calls plus clone size are reproduced from that table; the DNA served to infer D and trimming. Within this sample are about 1.5 million clones, with approximately 98% of them counted one time only. Less than 0.55% of the sample lies in the top ten.

CDR1 MGHRA and CDR2 YSYEKL are derived from the germline V gene. V drops 4 bases and J drops 0 bases, leaving 15 bases in between. The CDR3 has 16 amino acids, counting the end cysteine and phenylalanine. Only the CDR3 DNA is retained, 48 bases long and in frame from the first base. The donors were healthy, HIV-negative adults who had no recently reported acute infections or vaccinations. All donors were Caucasian adults living in Nashville, Tennessee, USA. CD4+ T cells were enriched by magnetic negative selection, after which naive cells were positively selected on CD45RA and the negative fraction was taken as the memory subset. After blood collection by leukapheresis, PBMCs were isolated using Ficoll-Histopaque density gradient centrifugation and then cryopreserved in the vapor phase of liquid nitrogen. Purity and quantity of every magnetically sorted T cell population were checked by analytical flow cytometry. Each sorted fraction had its genomic DNA isolated and then quantified by UV absorbance on a Nanodrop 2000c.

The sample consisted of naive CD4+ T cells sorted from blood. Taken with the paper, the label for cell subset or site translates to: CD45RA+ positively selected. The sequence links TRBV4-1 to TRBJ1-1, with no D gene named confidently. The receptor was isolated from a man younger than 45 in good health. The bases read TGCGCCAGCAGCCTGCCGTCGCGGACGATGAACACTGAAGCTTTCTTT. Its amino acids are CASSLPSRTMNTEAFF.